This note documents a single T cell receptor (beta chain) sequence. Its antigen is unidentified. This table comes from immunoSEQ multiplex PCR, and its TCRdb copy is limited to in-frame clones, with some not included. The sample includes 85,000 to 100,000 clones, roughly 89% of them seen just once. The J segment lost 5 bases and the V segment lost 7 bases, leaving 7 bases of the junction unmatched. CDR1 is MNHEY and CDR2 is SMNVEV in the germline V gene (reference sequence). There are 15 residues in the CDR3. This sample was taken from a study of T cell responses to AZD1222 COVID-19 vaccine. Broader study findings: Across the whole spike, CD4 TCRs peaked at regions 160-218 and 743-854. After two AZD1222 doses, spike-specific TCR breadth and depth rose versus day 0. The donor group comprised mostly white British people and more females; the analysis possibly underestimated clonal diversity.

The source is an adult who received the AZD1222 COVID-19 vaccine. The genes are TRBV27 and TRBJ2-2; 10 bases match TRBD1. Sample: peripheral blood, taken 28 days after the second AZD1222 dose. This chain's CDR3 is CASTRQGASTGELFF. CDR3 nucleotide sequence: TGTGCCAGCACTCGACAGGGGGCAAGTACCGGGGAGCTGTTTTTT.